Listed below are T cell receptor beta chains from one sample, sequenced in a study of blood T cell repertoires in COVID-19. Clones were read by immunoSEQ multiplex PCR, and TCRdb kept only the in-frame ones, dropping some. The sample carries 150,000 to 200,000 clones, around 90% recorded once. Sequenced input: peripheral blood. The receptors derive from a man between 45 and 60 years old with acute or convalescent COVID-19. The CDR3 runs from the conserved cysteine through the conserved F or W. D genes are given only for firm matches. Clone sizes are given selectively: once, few, many, or a class where the clone is expanded.

size,J,V,D,DNA,CDR3
NA,TRBJ2-3,TRBV29-1,TRBD2,TGCAGCGTTGACGGAGGGAGGGCCCCCACAGATACGCAGTATTTT,CSVDGGRAPTDTQYF
NA,TRBJ2-1,TRBV10-2,TRBD2,TGCGCCAGCAGTGAGTTCATGGCTAGCGGGAGTCTCACCTACAATGAGCAGTTCTTC,CASSEFMASGSLTYNEQFF
NA,TRBJ1-2,TRBV6-2/TRBV6-3,NA,TGTGCCAGCAGCCAGCTCTATGGCTACACCTTC,CASSQLYGYTF
NA,TRBJ1-2,TRBV6-2/TRBV6-3,NA,TGTGCCAGCAGTTACTCGCACTCCGGCTACACCTTC,CASSYSHSGYTF
NA,TRBJ2-3,TRBV28,NA,TGTGCCAGCAGTTTTCAAGATACGCAGTATTTT,CASSFQDTQYF
NA,TRBJ2-5,TRBV9,NA,TGTGCCAGCAGCGTAGCTGAGGCGGACCAAGAGACCCAGTACTTC,CASSVAEADQETQYF
NA,TRBJ1-2,TRBV28,NA,TGTGCCAGCAGCTTCCGATCCAGGCCCTATGGCTACACCTTC,CASSFRSRPYGYTF
few,TRBJ1-2,TRBV9,TRBD1,TGTGCCAGCAGCGTCCCGACAGGGAATCGCTATGGCTACACCTTC,CASSVPTGNRYGYTF
once,TRBJ1-1,TRBV19,TRBD1,TGTGCCAGTAGCCGGGGACAGGGTTTGGTCACTGAAGCTTTCTTT,CASSRGQGLVTEAFF
NA,TRBJ1-1,TRBV29-1,TRBD1,TGCAGCGTTGAAGGACAGGGGGAAGCTTTCTTT,CSVEGQGEAFF
NA,TRBJ1-1,TRBV7-9,TRBD1,TGTGCCAGCAGCTCCGGACAGGGAGGGAGCACTGAAGCTTTCTTT,CASSSGQGGSTEAFF
NA,TRBJ1-2,TRBV9,NA,TGTGCCAGCAGCCGGTCTAACCTGAACTATGGCTACACCTTC,CASSRSNLNYGYTF
NA,TRBJ1-2,TRBV28,NA,TGTGCCAGCAGTTTGAGTCTCGGGGGCTACACCTTC,CASSLSLGGYTF
NA,TRBJ2-3,TRBV4-2,NA,TGTGCCAGCAGCCAGGCCCAGACTAGGAGGCTGAATACGCAGTATTTT,CASSQAQTRRLNTQYF
few,TRBJ1-1,TRBV14,NA,TGTGCCAGCAGCAAAAACGCACATGATTCTTTCTTT,CASSKNAHDSFF
NA,TRBJ1-1,TRBV6-2/TRBV6-3,TRBD1,TGTGCCAGCAGTTACCGGGGACAGGGCTACACTGAAGCTTTCTTT,CASSYRGQGYTEAFF
NA,TRBJ2-1,TRBV19,NA,TGTGCCAGTAGTATGGGGTTTATGGGAGATGAGCAGTTCTTC,CASSMGFMGDEQFF
NA,TRBJ1-1,TRBV19,NA,TGTGCCAGTAGGGATACGGACTCGGCTTATACTGAAGCTTTCTTT,CASRDTDSAYTEAFF
NA,TRBJ2-2,TRBV29-1,TRBD1,TGCAGCGTTGAACCCACAGGGGCCACCGGGGAGCTGTTTTTT,CSVEPTGATGELFF
NA,TRBJ2-3,TRBV3-1/TRBV3-2,TRBD1,TGTGCCAGCAGCCCCGTGGGACAGGGATTCTATACGCAGTATTTT,CASSPVGQGFYTQYF
NA,TRBJ1-1,TRBV28,NA,TGTGCCAGCAGTTTATCCCTCGGGAACACTGAAGCTTTCTTT,CASSLSLGNTEAFF
NA,TRBJ2-3,TRBV28,TRBD2,TGTGCCAGCAGCCCTGCGGGGGGTACAGATACGCAGTATTTT,CASSPAGGTDTQYF
once,TRBJ2-7,TRBV25-1,TRBD1,TGTGCCAGCAGGGGGACAGGGGCCTACGAGCAGTACTTC,CASRGTGAYEQYF
NA,TRBJ1-5,TRBV18,TRBD1,TGTGCCAGCTCCCGGGGGACAGTCGATCAGCCCCAGCATTTT,CASSRGTVDQPQHF
NA,TRBJ1-2,TRBV5-5,NA,TGTGCCAGCAGCTTGGGGACAGACTATGGCTACACCTTC,CASSLGTDYGYTF
NA,TRBJ2-7,TRBV11-2,TRBD1,TGTGCCAGCAGCTTAGGTCGGGACAGGGGAGGCTACGAGCAGTACTTC,CASSLGRDRGGYEQYF
NA,TRBJ2-4,TRBV7-2,NA,TGTGCCAGCAGCTTAATCACAGGCTACAAAAACATTCAGTACTTC,CASSLITGYKNIQYF
NA,TRBJ2-5,TRBV27,NA,TGTGCCAGCAGTTTATCCCCGGGGGAGAAAGAGACCCAGTACTTC,CASSLSPGEKETQYF
NA,TRBJ1-6,TRBV19,TRBD1,TGTGCCAGTAGCTTCGACAGGGATCGATCACCCCTCCACTTT,CASSFDRDRSPLHF
once,TRBJ2-5,TRBV10-1,NA,TGCGCCAGCAGTGAGTGGGCAATGGAGACCCAGTACTTC,CASSEWAMETQYF
NA,TRBJ2-5,TRBV11-2,TRBD1,TGTGCCAGCAGCTTGGCCCCGACAGGGAGAGAGACCCAGTACTTC,CASSLAPTGRETQYF
NA,TRBJ1-4,TRBV5-1,NA,TGCGCCAGCAGCTTGGCCGGGGGGTCGGCCGGAGAAAAACTGTTTTTT,CASSLAGGSAGEKLFF
NA,TRBJ2-7,TRBV24-1,NA,TGTGACCCCATACGGGGCTCCTACGAGCAGTACTTC,CDPIRGSYEQYF
NA,TRBJ2-1,TRBV7-9,NA,TGTGCCAGCAGCTTAGACGGGTCGAAGCAGTTCTTC,CASSLDGSKQFF
NA,TRBJ1-2,TRBV6-5,NA,TGTGCCAGCAGTTACGGGGCAGGATTTGGCTACACCTTC,CASSYGAGFGYTF
NA,TRBJ1-6,TRBV18,NA,TGTGCCAGCTCCAAAATACAGGGTCGGGGCTATAATTCACCCCTCCACTTT,CASSKIQGRGYNSPLHF
once,TRBJ1-2,TRBV3-1/TRBV3-2,TRBD1,TGTGCCAGCAGCCCACAGGGGGCCGATGGCTACACCTTC,CASSPQGADGYTF
NA,TRBJ2-1,TRBV2,TRBD1,TGTGCCAGCAGTGAATATACAGGGGGTGGTGAGCAGTTCTTC,CASSEYTGGGEQFF
once,TRBJ1-2,TRBV3-1/TRBV3-2,NA,TGTGCCAGCAGCCAAATGGAGCGTGGCTACACCTTC,CASSQMERGYTF
NA,TRBJ1-1,TRBV3-1/TRBV3-2,NA,TGTGCCAGCAGCACAAACCCACAGGGGAACACTGAAGCTTTCTTT,CASSTNPQGNTEAFF
NA,TRBJ2-1,TRBV30,NA,TGTGCCTGGAGTGCGGGGGGAGACAGGGGCTTCTTC,CAWSAGGDRGFF
NA,TRBJ2-3,TRBV5-1,NA,TGCGCCAGCAGCTTGTTGCGGGATGCTAGCACAGATACGCAGTATTTT,CASSLLRDASTDTQYF
NA,TRBJ2-2,TRBV23-1,NA,TGCGCCAGCATTGACAGATCGAACACCGGGGAGCTGTTTTTT,CASIDRSNTGELFF
once,TRBJ2-2,TRBV18,TRBD2,TGTGCCAGCTCTCTGACTAGCGGAGGCAACACCGGGGAGCTGTTTTTT,CASSLTSGGNTGELFF
NA,TRBJ2-7,TRBV28,TRBD2,TGTGCCAGCAGTACACCCGGCGGGAGGGCCTTGCAGTACTTC,CASSTPGGRALQYF
NA,TRBJ2-7,TRBV19,NA,TGTGCCAGCGGAACGAGGGGGTTTACCTACGAGCAGTACTTC,CASGTRGFTYEQYF
NA,TRBJ2-3,TRBV6-6,NA,TGTGCCAGCAGTTACCCGGGGGTAGGCACTAGCCAGTATTTT,CASSYPGVGTSQYF
NA,TRBJ1-4,TRBV1,NA,TGCACCAGCAGCCAACCCCACCCGGGACAGGGGACTGAAAAACTGTTTTTT,CTSSQPHPGQGTEKLFF
NA,TRBJ1-3,TRBV7-2,NA,TGTGCCAGCAGCTTAAGACAAATCTCTGGAAACACCATATATTTT,CASSLRQISGNTIYF